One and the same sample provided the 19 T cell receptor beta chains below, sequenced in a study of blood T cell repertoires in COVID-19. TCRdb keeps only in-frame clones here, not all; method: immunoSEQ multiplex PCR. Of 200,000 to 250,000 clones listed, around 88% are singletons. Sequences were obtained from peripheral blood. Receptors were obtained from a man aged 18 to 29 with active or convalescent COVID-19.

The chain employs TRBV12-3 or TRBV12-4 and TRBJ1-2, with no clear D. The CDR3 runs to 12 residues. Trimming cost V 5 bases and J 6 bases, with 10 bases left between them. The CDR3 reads CASSIGPHGYTF. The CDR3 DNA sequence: TGTGCCAGCAGTATAGGGCCGCATGGCTACACCTTC.

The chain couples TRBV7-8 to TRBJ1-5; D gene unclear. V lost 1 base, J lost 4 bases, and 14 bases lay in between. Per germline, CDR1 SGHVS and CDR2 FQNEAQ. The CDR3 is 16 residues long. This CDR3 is CASSLVTGGWNQPQHF. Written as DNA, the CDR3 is TGTGCCAGCAGCTTAGTTACGGGCGGGTGGAATCAGCCCCAGCATTTT.

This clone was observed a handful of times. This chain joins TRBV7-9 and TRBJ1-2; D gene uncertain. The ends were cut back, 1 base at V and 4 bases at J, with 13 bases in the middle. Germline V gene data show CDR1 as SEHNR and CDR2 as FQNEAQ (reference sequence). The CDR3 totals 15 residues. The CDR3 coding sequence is TGTGCCAGCAGCTTAGAAACCGGAGGATCCTATGGCTACACCTTC. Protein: CASSLETGGSYGYTF.

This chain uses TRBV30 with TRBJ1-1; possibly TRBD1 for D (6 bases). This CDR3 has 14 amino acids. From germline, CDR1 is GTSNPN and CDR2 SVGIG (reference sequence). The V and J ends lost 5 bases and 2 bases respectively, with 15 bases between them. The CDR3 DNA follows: TGTGCCTGGGCTCCGGGACATATAAACACTGAAGCTTTCTTT. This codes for CAWAPGHINTEAFF.

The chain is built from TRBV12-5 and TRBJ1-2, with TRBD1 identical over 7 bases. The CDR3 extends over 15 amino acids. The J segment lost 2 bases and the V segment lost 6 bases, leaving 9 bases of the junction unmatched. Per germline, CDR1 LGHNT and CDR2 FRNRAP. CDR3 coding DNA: TGTGCTAGTGGGATAGACAGGGCCTGGAACTATGGCTACACCTTC. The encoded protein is CASGIDRAWNYGYTF.

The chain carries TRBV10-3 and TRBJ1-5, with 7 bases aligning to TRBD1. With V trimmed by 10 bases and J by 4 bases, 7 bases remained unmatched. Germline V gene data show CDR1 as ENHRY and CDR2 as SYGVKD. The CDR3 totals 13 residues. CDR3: CATVQGTNQPQHF. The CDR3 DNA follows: TGTGCCACGGTACAGGGGACAAATCAGCCCCAGCATTTT.

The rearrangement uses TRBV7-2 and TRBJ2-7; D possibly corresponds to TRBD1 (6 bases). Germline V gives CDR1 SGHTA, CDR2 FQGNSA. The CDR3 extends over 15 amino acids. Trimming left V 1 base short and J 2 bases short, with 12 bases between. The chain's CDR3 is CASSLVSGTTYEQYF. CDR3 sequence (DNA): TGTGCCAGCAGCTTAGTCTCAGGGACAACCTACGAGCAGTACTTC.

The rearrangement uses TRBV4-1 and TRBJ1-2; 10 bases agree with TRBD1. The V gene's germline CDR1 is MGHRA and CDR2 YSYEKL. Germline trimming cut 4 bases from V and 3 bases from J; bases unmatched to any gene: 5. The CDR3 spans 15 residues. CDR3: CASSPGTGAYYGYTF. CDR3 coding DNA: TGCGCCAGCAGCCCCGGGACAGGGGCTTACTATGGCTACACCTTC.

CDR3 nucleotide sequence: TGTGCCAGCAGCTTCCCAGGGGAGAGTCAGCCCCAGCATTTT. Translation: CASSFPGESQPQHF. V usage is TRBV11-2 and J usage is TRBJ1-5; D might be TRBD1 (6 bases). Looked up from germline, CDR1 is SGHAT and CDR2 is FQNNGV. The CDR3 is made up of 14 amino acids. The V and J ends lost 3 bases and 6 bases respectively, with 12 bases between them.

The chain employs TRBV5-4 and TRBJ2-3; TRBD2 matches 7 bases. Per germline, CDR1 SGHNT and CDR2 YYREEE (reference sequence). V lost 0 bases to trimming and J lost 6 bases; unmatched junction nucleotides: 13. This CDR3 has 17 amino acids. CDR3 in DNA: TGTGCCAGCAGCTTGGGGGCTAGCGGTCACCCGGGGGATACGCAGTATTTT. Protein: CASSLGASGHPGDTQYF.

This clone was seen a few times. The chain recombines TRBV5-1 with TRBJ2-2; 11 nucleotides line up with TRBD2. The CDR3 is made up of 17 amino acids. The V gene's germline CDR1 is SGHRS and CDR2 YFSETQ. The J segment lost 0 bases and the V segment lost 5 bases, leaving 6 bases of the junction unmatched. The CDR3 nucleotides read TGCGCCAGCAGGAGGCTAGCGGGAGGAGCGAACACCGGGGAGCTGTTTTTT. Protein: CASRRLAGGANTGELFF.

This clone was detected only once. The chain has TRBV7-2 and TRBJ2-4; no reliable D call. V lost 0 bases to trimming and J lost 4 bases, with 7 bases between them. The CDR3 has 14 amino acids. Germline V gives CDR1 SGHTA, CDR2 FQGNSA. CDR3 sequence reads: CASSLALQKNIQYF. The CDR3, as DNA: TGTGCCAGCAGCTTAGCGTTACAGAAAAACATTCAGTACTTC.

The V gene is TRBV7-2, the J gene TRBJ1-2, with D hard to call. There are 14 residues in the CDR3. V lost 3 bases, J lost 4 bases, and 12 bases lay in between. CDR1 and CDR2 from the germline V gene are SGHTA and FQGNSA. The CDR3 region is CASSLPQPLYGYTF. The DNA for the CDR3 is TGTGCCAGCAGCTTGCCACAGCCTCTCTATGGCTACACCTTC.

DNA of the CDR3: TGTGCCAGCTCACCTCTGCCAGGGATCTCCTACGAGCAGTACTTC. As protein: CASSPLPGISYEQYF. The chain couples TRBV18 to TRBJ2-7; TRBD1 might be the D (5 bases). CDR1 is KGHSH and CDR2 is LQKENI in the germline V gene. This CDR3 spans 15 amino acids. V was clipped by 3 bases and J by 0 bases, with 12 bases between them.

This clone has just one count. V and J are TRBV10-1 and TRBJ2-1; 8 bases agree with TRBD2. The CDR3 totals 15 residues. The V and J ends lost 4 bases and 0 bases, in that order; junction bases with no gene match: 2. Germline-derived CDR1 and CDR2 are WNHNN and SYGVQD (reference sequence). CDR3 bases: TGCGCCAGCAGTGCCAGCGGGAGCTCCTACAATGAGCAGTTCTTC. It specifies CASSASGSSYNEQFF.

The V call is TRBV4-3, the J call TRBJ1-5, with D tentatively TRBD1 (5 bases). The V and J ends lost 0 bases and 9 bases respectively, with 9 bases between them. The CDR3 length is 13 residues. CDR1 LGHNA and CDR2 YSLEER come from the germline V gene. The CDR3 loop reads CASSQDRGGPQHF. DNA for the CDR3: TGCGCCAGCAGCCAAGATCGGGGGGGGCCCCAGCATTTT.

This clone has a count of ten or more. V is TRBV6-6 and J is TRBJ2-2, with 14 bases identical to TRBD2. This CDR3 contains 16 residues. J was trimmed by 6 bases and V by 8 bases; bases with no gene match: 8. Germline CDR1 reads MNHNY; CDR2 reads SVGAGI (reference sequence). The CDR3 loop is CASVGLAGVGAGELFF. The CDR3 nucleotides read TGTGCCAGCGTGGGACTAGCGGGAGTGGGCGCCGGGGAGCTGTTTTTT.

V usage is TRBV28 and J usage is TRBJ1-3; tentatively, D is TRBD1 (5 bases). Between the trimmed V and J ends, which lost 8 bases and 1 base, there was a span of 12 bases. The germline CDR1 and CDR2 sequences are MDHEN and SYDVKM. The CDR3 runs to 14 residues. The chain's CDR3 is CASVMGGSGNTIYF. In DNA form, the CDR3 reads TGTGCCAGCGTCATGGGGGGTTCTGGAAACACCATATATTTT.

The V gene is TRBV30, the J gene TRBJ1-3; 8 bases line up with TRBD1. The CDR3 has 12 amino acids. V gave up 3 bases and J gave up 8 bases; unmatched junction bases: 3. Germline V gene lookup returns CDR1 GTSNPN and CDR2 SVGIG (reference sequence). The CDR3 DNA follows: TGTGCCTGGAGGGACAGGGCGGACACCATATATTTT. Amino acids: CAWRDRADTIYF.